The rows below give T cell receptor beta chains drawn from one sample of a study of blood T cells in healthy people across ages. One entry per CDR3 protein, called by TCRdb with MiXCR from the 5' RACE reads. This table has 1.5 million to 2 million distinct CDR3 sequences, about 50% appearing once. Sequenced material: blood. The receptors were sampled from a woman aged 40 to 55 in good health. CDR3s include the opening cysteine and the closing phenylalanine or tryptophan. D genes are given only for firm matches. For some rows the clone size is stated as once, few or many, or as a class when expanded; others skip it.

abundance,len,j_gene,d_gene,v_gene,CDR3nt,CDR3aa
few,15,TRBJ2-1,TRBD2,TRBV29-1,TGCAGCGTTGAAAGCGGGGGGCTCAGGTACAATGAGCAGTTCTTC,CSVESGGLRYNEQFF
few,12,TRBJ2-5,NA,TRBV29-1,TGCAGCGTGTGGGCTAGGGAAGAGACCCAGTACTTC,CSVWAREETQYF
many,14,TRBJ2-1,NA,TRBV12-3/TRBV12-4,TGTGCCAGCACCTCACGGACGGGGTTGAATGAGCAGTTCTTC,CASTSRTGLNEQFF
NA,15,TRBJ2-5,NA,TRBV3-1,TGTGCCAGCAGCCAGGCCTTACTTAGGACGGAGACCCAGTACTTC,CASSQALLRTETQYF
NA,14,TRBJ2-1,NA,TRBV7-2,TGTGCCAGCAGCTTACAGGGGGCGGGGGGTGAGCAGTTCTTC,CASSLQGAGGEQFF
NA,14,TRBJ2-3,TRBD1,TRBV9,TGTGCCAGCAGCGCTGACAGGGTCGCAGATACGCAGTATTTT,CASSADRVADTQYF
NA,15,TRBJ2-1,NA,TRBV9,TGTGCCAGCAGCGACCAGGCCCTTAAGGACAATGAGCAGTTCTTC,CASSDQALKDNEQFF
NA,17,TRBJ2-3,NA,TRBV20-1,TGCAGTGCTAGTCGGGGGGCCACCTCCTCTAGCACAGATACGCAGTATTTT,CSASRGATSSSTDTQYF
few,14,TRBJ2-5,NA,TRBV25-1,TGTGCCAGCAGAGAAGCCGGGTACCAAGAGACCCAGTACTTC,CASREAGYQETQYF
NA,15,TRBJ1-6,NA,TRBV12-3/TRBV12-4,TGTGCCAGCAGTTTACCGGGATCCTATAATTCACCCCTCCACTTT,CASSLPGSYNSPLHF
NA,16,TRBJ2-5,NA,TRBV28,TGTGCCAGCAGTCCCCAGGCCGGGACCCCTCGCCAGACCCAGTACTTC,CASSPQAGTPRQTQYF
NA,14,TRBJ2-1,NA,TRBV18,TGCGCCAGCGAACCGAGATACCAACACAATGAGCAGTTCTTC,CASEPRYQHNEQFF
NA,14,TRBJ2-2,NA,TRBV13,TGTGCCAGCAGCCCTCTGGGAGGCACCGGGGAGCTGTTTTTT,CASSPLGGTGELFF
NA,13,TRBJ2-5,NA,TRBV24-1,TGTGCCACCAGTGATTTGCAAGAGGAGACCCAGTACTTC,CATSDLQEETQYF
few,13,TRBJ2-3,NA,TRBV2,TGTGCCAGCAACAGACTCGAGGGAAGTACGCAGTATTTT,CASNRLEGSTQYF